The 14 T cell receptor beta chains reported below all come from one sample, sequenced in a study of T cell clonotyping in hematopoietic cell transplantation. Time point described: recipient sample about 28 days before transplant, after cytoreduction. Profiling relied on immunoSEQ multiplex PCR, and the TCRdb table lists in-frame clones only, not all of them. The data show approximately 25,000 clones, 84% seen once. Here the sequenced sample was peripheral blood mononuclear cells, taken before stem cell transplant. These receptors originate from a woman aged 55-75 years with acute myeloid leukemia. Some clones in this sample may be carry-over from other donors' samples.

This chain connects TRBV12-5 to TRBJ1-6; 8 bases match TRBD1. The CDR3 extends over 14 amino acids. V shed 5 bases and J 9 bases; nucleotides not matched to a gene: 6. The germline gives CDR1 LGHNT, CDR2 FRNRAP. This CDR3 reads CASGLQGARSPLHF. The CDR3 coding sequence is TGTGCTAGTGGTCTTCAGGGGGCACGTTCACCCCTCCACTTT.

Points on this clone: The junction differs from germline at one of its ends, possibly a read error. This chain links TRBV6-1 with TRBJ1-2; tentatively, D is TRBD1 (6 bases). This CDR3 region has 16 residues. CDR1 and CDR2 from the germline V gene are MNHNS and SASEGT. CDR3 amino acids: CAISEPSRGIDYGYTF. The CDR3 DNA follows: TGTGCCATCAGTGAGCCATCCAGGGGAATAGACTATGGCTACACCTTC.

The CDR3 sequence is CASSPGDGTGELFF. As DNA, the CDR3 is TGCGCCAGCAGCCCGGGGGACGGCACCGGGGAGCTGTTTTTT. The chain has TRBV5-1 and TRBJ2-2, with a possible D match to TRBD2 (6 bases). There are 14 residues in the CDR3. Looked up from germline, CDR1 is SGHRS and CDR2 is YFSETQ. V was shortened by 4 bases and J by 4 bases, with 11 bases between the two germline ends.

The V call is TRBV19, the J call TRBJ1-1, with 8 nucleotides matching TRBD1. The length of the CDR3 is 17 residues. J gave up 1 base and V 8 bases, and 15 bases lay outside the gene matches. Per the germline V gene, CDR1 is LNHDA and CDR2 is SQIVND (reference sequence). In DNA, the CDR3 is TGTGCCAGTGGATATGGGATTTTGACAGGGGCGAACACTGAAGCTTTCTTT. Translated, it gives CASGYGILTGANTEAFF. The full variable domain, in which reference TRBV19 and TRBJ1-1 provide the parts outside the CDR3, is DGGITQSPKYLFRKEGQNVTLSCEQNLNHDAMYWYRQDPGQGLRLIYYSQIVNDFQKGDIAEGYSVSREKKESFPLTVTSAQKNPTAFYLCASGYGILTGANTEAFFGQGTRLTVV.

This chain connects TRBV18 to TRBJ1-4, with a weak D call TRBD1 (5 bases). In germline, CDR1 is KGHSH, CDR2 LQKENI. There are 17 residues in the CDR3. Between the trimmed V and J ends, which lost 3 bases and 0 bases, there was a span of 14 bases. The CDR3 sequence is CASSPGQHFATNEKLFF. CDR3 coding DNA: TGTGCCAGCTCACCGGGGCAGCACTTTGCAACTAATGAAAAACTGTTTTTT. The full variable domain, its missing parts supplied by reference TRBV18 and TRBJ1-4, is NAGVMQNPRHLVRRRGQEARLRCSPMKGHSHVYWYRQLPEEGLKFMVYLQKENIIDESGMPKERFSAEFPKEGPSILRIQQVVRGDSAAYFCASSPGQHFATNEKLFFGSGTQLSVL.

The chain is built from TRBV19 and TRBJ2-5, with 10 bases that match TRBD2. V was clipped by 1 base and J by 5 bases; unmatched bases: 7. CDR1 LNHDA and CDR2 SQIVND come from the germline V gene (reference sequence). This CDR3 has 16 residues. The CDR3 nucleotides read TGTGCCAGTAGTATAGGACCAAGGGGACTAGCGGAGACCCAGTACTTC. This encodes CASSIGPRGLAETQYF.

V usage is TRBV7-3 and J usage is TRBJ2-7; 12 bases are shared with TRBD1. The V gene end was trimmed by 5 bases and the J gene end by 0 bases; junction bases not matched to a gene: 5. CDR1 and CDR2 from the germline V gene are SGHTA and FQGTGA. There are 16 residues in the CDR3. The CDR3 reads CASSTKGQGASYEQYF. Here the CDR3 DNA reads TGTGCCAGCAGCACAAAGGGACAGGGGGCCTCCTACGAGCAGTACTTC.

V is TRBV5-1 and J is TRBJ1-2; TRBD1 is a possible D gene (6 bases). The V end lost 0 bases, the J end lost 2 bases, and 8 bases lay between the germline ends. CDR3 length: 14 residues. Germline V gene lookup returns CDR1 SGHRS and CDR2 YFSETQ. CDR3 nucleotides: TGCGCCAGCAGCTTGGGGACAGTCAACTATGGCTACACCTTC. It is translated as CASSLGTVNYGYTF.

The chain carries TRBV19 and TRBJ2-6, with 10 bases that match TRBD2. The germline gives CDR1 LNHDA, CDR2 SQIVND (reference sequence). This CDR3 is 16 amino acids long. V lost 3 bases and J lost 4; bases outside the gene matches: 3. DNA of the CDR3: TGTGCCAGTAGTATGCTAGCGGGAGTGGGGGCCAACGTCCTGACTTTC. Translating gives CASSMLAGVGANVLTF. Full variable domain (outside the CDR3, taken from reference TRBV19 and TRBJ2-6): DGGITQSPKYLFRKEGQNVTLSCEQNLNHDAMYWYRQDPGQGLRLIYYSQIVNDFQKGDIAEGYSVSREKKESFPLTVTSAQKNPTAFYLCASSMLAGVGANVLTFGAGSRLTVL.

This chain links TRBV7-8 with TRBJ1-6; 8 bases agree with TRBD1. Per the germline V gene, CDR1 is SGHVS and CDR2 is FQNEAQ. The V and J ends lost 3 bases and 6 bases, in that order; junction bases with no gene match: 13. The CDR3 length is 18 residues. The CDR3 here is CASSLWHSPGQANSPLHF. In nucleotides, the CDR3 is TGTGCCAGCAGCTTGTGGCATTCACCGGGACAGGCTAATTCACCCCTCCACTTT.

V usage is TRBV5-1 and J usage is TRBJ2-7; 9 nucleotides align to TRBD2. The junction had 7 bases not matched to a gene; V was cut back by 0 bases and J by 3 bases. CDR3 length: 16 residues. Germline CDR1 and CDR2: SGHRS and YFSETQ. The CDR3 nucleotides read TGCGCCAGCAGCTTGGGAGGGAGCGGGAGGCTCTACGAGCAGTACTTC. Translated, it gives CASSLGGSGRLYEQYF.

V gene TRBV28 combines with J gene TRBJ1-5; TRBD1 aligns across 11 bases. This CDR3 is 16 amino acids long. CDR1 and CDR2 from the germline V gene are MDHEN and SYDVKM. V shed 5 bases, J shed 2 bases, and the junction held 5 bases outside the gene matches. CDR3 in DNA: TGTGCCAGCAGTCCCGGGACAGGGGGGCGCAATCAGCCCCAGCATTTT. This codes for CASSPGTGGRNQPQHF.

The V gene is TRBV19, the J gene TRBJ2-7; D possibly corresponds to TRBD1 (6 bases). This CDR3 contains 11 residues. Trimming took 9 bases from V and 7 from J, leaving 13 bases between them. In germline, CDR1 is LNHDA, CDR2 SQIVND (reference sequence). The CDR3 coding sequence is TGTGCCAGCCGACTGGGGGCGGAGCAGTACTTC. It translates to CASRLGAEQYF.

The chain's CDR3 is CASSFSPRSREKQFF. Here the CDR3 DNA reads TGTGCCAGCAGCTTTAGCCCCCGGTCCCGGGAGAAGCAGTTCTTC. The chain couples TRBV11-2 to TRBJ2-1; a possible D gene is TRBD2 (6 bases). Trimming removed 3 bases from V and 11 bases from J, with 20 bases in between. This CDR3 comprises 15 residues. The germline V gene has CDR1 SGHAT and CDR2 FQNNGV.